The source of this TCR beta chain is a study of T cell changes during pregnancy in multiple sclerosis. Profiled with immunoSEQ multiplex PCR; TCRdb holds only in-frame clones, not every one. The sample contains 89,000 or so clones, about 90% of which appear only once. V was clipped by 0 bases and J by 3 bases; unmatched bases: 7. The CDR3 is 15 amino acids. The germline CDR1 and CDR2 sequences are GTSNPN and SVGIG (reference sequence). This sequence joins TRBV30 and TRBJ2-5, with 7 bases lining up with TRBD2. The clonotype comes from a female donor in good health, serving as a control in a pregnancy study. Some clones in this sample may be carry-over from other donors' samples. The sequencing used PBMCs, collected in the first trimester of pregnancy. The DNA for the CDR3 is TGTGCCTGGAGTGTGAAGCGGGGCAGTAAAGAGACCCAGTACTTC. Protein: CAWSVKRGSKETQYF.